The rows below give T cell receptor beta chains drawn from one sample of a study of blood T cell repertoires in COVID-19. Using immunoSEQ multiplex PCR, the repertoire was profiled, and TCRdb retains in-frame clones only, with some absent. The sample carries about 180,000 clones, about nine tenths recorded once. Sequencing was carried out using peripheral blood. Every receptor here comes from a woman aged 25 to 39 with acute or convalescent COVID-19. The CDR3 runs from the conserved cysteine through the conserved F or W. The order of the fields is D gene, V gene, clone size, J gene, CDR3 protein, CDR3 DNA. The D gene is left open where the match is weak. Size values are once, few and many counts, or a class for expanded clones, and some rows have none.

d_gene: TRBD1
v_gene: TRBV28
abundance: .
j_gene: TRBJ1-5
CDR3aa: CATWDSGNQPQHF
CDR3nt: TGTGCCACCTGGGACAGTGGCAATCAGCCCCAGCATTTT

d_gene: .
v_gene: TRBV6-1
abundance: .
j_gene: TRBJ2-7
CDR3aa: CASSEVGAYEQYF
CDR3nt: TGTGCCAGCAGTGAAGTCGGAGCCTACGAGCAGTACTTC

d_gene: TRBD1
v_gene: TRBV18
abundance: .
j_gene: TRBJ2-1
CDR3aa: CASSSTGMDNEQFF
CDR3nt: TGTGCCAGCTCATCGACAGGGATGGACAATGAGCAGTTCTTC

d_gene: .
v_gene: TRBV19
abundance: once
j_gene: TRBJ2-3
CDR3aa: CASTKPNTDTQYF
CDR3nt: TGTGCCAGTACTAAGCCGAACACAGATACGCAGTATTTT

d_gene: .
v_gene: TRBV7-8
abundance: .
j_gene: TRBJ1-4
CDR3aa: CASSHILEKLFF
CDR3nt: TGTGCCAGCAGCCATATACTAGAAAAACTGTTTTTT

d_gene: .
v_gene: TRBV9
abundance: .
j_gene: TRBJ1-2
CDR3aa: CASSPGGDNGRHTF
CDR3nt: TGTGCCAGCAGCCCAGGAGGAGACAACGGACGGCACACCTTC

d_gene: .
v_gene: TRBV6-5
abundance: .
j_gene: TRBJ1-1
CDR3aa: CASSTPGGETEAFF
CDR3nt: TGTGCCAGCAGTACGCCCGGGGGGGAAACTGAAGCTTTCTTT

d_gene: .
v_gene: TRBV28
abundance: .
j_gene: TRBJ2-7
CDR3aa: CASSLTSFPRQYF
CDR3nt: TGTGCCAGCAGCCTGACTAGTTTCCCTAGGCAGTACTTC

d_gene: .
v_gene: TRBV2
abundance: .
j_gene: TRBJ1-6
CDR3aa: CASSQSSNSPLHF
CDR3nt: TGTGCCAGCAGTCAGTCTAGTAATTCACCCCTCCACTTT

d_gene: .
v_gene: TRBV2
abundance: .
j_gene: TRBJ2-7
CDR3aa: CASSGTEYEQYF
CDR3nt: TGTGCCAGCAGTGGGACAGAGTACGAGCAGTACTTC

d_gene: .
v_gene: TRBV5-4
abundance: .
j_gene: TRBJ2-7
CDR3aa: CASSLSGAQTEQYF
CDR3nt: TGTGCCAGCAGCTTGAGTGGGGCTCAAACCGAGCAGTACTTC

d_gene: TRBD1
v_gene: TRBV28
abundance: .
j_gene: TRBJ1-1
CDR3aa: CATKPSAGTGSSMNTEAFF
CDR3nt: TGTGCCACCAAACCTAGCGCCGGGACAGGCTCCTCCATGAACACTGAAGCTTTCTTT

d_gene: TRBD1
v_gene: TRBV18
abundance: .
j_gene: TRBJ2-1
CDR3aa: CASSPGQGQWSEQFF
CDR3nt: TGTGCCAGCTCACCGGGACAGGGCCAGTGGTCTGAGCAGTTCTTC

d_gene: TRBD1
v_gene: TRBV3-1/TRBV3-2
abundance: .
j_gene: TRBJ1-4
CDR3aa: CASSRTGDEKLFF
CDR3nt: TGTGCCAGCAGCCGGACAGGGGACGAAAAACTGTTTTTT

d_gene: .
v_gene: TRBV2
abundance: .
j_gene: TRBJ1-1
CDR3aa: CASMIVSQAFF
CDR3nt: TGTGCCAGCATGATAGTTAGCCAAGCTTTCTTT

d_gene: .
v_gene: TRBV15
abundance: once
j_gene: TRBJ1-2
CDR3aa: CATSRGTDYGYTF
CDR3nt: TGTGCCACCAGCAGAGGGACAGACTATGGCTACACCTTC

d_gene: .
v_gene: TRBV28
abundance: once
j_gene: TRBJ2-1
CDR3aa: CASSPGYNEQFF
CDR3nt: TGTGCCAGCAGTCCAGGTTACAATGAGCAGTTCTTC

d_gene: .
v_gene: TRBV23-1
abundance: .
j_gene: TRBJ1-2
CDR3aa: CASSLSGPSLEGGYTF
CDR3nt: TGCGCCAGCAGTCTATCGGGGCCCTCCCTGGAGGGTGGCTACACCTTC

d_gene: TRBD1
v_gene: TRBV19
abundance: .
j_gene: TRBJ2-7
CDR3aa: CASTGTGDYEQYF
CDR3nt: TGTGCCAGCACCGGGACAGGGGATTACGAGCAGTACTTC

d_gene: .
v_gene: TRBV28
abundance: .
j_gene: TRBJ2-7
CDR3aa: CASSRGVYEQYF
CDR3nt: TGTGCCAGCAGTAGAGGTGTGTACGAGCAGTACTTC

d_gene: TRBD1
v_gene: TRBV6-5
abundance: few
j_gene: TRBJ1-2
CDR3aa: CAIGTGGYTF
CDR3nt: TGTGCCATCGGGACAGGGGGCTACACCTTC

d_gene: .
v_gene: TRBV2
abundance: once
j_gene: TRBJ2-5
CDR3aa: CASSVWQQETQYF
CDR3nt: TGTGCCAGCAGTGTTTGGCAGCAAGAGACCCAGTACTTC

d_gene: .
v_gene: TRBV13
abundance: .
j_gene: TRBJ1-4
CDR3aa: CASSLGHRQDEKLFF
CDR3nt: TGTGCCAGCAGCTTAGGTCACAGACAAGATGAAAAACTGTTTTTT

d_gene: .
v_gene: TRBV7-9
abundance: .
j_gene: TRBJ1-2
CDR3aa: CASSLIDVGKMDGYTF
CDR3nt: TGTGCCAGCAGCTTAATCGATGTCGGGAAAATGGATGGCTACACCTTC

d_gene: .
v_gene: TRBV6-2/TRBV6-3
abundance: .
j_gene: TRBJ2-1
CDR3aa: CASSYLGRRQQFF
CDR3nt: TGTGCCAGCAGTTACTTGGGGAGGAGGCAACAATTCTTC

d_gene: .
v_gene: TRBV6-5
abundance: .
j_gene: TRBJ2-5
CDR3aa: CASRAKETQYF
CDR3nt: TGTGCCAGCAGGGCAAAAGAGACCCAGTACTTC

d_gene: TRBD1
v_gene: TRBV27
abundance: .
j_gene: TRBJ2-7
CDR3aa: CASSLTGVGSIEQYF
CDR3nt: TGTGCCAGCAGTCTCACAGGGGTAGGGTCCATCGAGCAGTACTTC

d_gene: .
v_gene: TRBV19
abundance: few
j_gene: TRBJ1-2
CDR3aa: CASSQSGYGYTF
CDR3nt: TGTGCCAGTAGTCAGTCGGGGTATGGCTACACCTTC

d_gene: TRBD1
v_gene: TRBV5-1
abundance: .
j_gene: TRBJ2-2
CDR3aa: CASSLEPTGGTGELFF
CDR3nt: TGCGCCAGCAGCTTGGAACCAACAGGGGGAACCGGGGAGCTGTTTTTT

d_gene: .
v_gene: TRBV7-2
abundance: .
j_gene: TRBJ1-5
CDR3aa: CASSPQGGNQPQHF
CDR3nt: TGTGCCAGCAGCCCTCAGGGAGGTAATCAGCCCCAGCATTTT

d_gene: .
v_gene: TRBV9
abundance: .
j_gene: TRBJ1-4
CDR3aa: CASSVGIWGAGEKLFF
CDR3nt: TGTGCCAGCAGCGTAGGTATCTGGGGAGCTGGTGAAAAACTGTTTTTT

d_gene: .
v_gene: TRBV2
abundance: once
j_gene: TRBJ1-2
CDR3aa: CASEFGVLAGYTF
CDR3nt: TGTGCCAGCGAATTTGGTGTTCTAGCTGGCTACACCTTC

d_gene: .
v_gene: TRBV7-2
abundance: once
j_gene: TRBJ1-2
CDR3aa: CASSPDTSYGYTF
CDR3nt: TGTGCCAGCAGTCCAGACACCAGCTATGGCTACACCTTC

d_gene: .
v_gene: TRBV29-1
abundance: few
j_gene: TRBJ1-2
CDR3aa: CSVADGSQNYGYTF
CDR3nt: TGCAGCGTTGCGGACGGGAGCCAAAACTATGGCTACACCTTC

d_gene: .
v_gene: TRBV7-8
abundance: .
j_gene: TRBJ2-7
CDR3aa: CASSLALSRSYEQYF
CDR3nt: TGTGCCAGCAGCTTAGCCCTGAGTAGATCTTACGAGCAGTACTTC

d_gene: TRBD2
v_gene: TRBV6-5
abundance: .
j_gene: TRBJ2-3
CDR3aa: CASSKREAADTQYF
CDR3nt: TGTGCCAGCAGTAAGCGGGAGGCGGCAGATACGCAGTATTTT

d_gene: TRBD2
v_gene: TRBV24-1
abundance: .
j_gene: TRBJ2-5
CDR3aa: CATYRPIPGGEETQYF
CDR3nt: TGTGCCACCTATCGTCCTATCCCGGGGGGGGAAGAGACCCAGTACTTC

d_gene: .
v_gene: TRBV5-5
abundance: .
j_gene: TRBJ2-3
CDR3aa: CASSKPGVTSDTQYF
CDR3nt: TGTGCCAGCAGTAAACCAGGGGTAACTTCGGATACGCAGTATTTT

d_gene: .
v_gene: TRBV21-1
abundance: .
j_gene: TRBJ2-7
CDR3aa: CASSKGPGGYF
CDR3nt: TGTGCCAGCAGCAAAGGACCCGGGGGGTACTTC

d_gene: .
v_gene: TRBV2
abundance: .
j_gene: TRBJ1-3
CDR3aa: CASSDRTGGNTIYF
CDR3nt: TGTGCCAGCAGTGATCGCACAGGTGGAAACACCATATATTTT

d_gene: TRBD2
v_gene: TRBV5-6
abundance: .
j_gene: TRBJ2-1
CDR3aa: CASSWGTSGIRPFF
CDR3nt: TGTGCCAGCAGCTGGGGGACTAGCGGGATTCGTCCGTTCTTC

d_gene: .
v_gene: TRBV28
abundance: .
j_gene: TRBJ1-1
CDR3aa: CASTRVLNTEAFF
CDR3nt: TGTGCCAGCACCCGGGTATTGAACACTGAAGCTTTCTTT

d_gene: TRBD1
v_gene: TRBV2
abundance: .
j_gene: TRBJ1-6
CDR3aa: CASSSDRVISPLHF
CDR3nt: TGTGCCAGCAGTTCTGACAGGGTTATTTCACCCCTCCACTTT

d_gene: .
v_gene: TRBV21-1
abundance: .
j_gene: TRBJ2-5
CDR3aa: CATVSPLPGKEETQYF
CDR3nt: TGTGCCACCGTATCGCCCTTACCGGGAAAGGAAGAGACCCAGTACTTC

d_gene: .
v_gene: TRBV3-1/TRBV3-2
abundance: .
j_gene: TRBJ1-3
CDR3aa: CASSQPGAGNTIYF
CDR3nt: TGTGCCAGCAGCCAACCTGGGGCGGGAAACACCATATATTTT

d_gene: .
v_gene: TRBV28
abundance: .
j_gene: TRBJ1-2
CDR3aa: CASSLGTDPDYGYTF
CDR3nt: TGTGCCAGCAGTTTGGGTACAGACCCTGACTATGGCTACACCTTC